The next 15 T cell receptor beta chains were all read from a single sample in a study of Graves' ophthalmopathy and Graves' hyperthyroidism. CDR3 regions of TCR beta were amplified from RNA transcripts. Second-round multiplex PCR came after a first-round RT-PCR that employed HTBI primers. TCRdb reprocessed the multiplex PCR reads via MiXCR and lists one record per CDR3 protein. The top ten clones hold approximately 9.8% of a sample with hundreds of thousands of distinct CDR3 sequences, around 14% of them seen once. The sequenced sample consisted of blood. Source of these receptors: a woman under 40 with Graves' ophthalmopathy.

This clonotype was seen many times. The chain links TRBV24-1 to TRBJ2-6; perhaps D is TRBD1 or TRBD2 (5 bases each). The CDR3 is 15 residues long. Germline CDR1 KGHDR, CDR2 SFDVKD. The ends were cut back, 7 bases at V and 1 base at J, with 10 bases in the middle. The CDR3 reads CATSAWGSGANVLTF. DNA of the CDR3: TGTGCCACCAGCGCGTGGGGGTCTGGGGCCAACGTCCTGACTTTC.

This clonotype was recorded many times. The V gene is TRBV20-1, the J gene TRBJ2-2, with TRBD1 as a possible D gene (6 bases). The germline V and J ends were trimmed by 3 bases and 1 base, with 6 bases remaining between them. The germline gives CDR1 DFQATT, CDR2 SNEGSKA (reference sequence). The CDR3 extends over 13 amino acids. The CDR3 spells CSARDRNTGELFF. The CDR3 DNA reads TGCAGTGCTAGGGACAGGAACACCGGGGAGCTGTTTTTT.

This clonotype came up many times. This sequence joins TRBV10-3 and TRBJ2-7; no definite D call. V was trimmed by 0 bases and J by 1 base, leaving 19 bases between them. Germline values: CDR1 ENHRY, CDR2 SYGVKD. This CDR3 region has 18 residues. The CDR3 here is CAISESWGKNMRSYEQYF. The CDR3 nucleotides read TGTGCCATCAGTGAGTCTTGGGGTAAAAATATGAGGTCCTACGAGCAGTACTTC.

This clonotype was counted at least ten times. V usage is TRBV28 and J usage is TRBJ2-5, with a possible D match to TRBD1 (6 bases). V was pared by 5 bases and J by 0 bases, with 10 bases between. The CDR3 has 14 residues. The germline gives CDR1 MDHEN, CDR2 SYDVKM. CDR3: CASSPDRNQETQYF. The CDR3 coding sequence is TGTGCCAGCAGTCCCGACAGGAACCAAGAGACCCAGTACTTC.

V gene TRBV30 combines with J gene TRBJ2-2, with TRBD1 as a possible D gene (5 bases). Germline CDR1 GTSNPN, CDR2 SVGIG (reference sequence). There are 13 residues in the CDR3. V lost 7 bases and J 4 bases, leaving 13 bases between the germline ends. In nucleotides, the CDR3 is TGTGCCTCCTCTGGACACCCCACCGGGGAGCTGTTTTTT. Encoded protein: CASSGHPTGELFF.

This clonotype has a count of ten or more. The CDR3 loop is CSARRWQTPYEQYF. DNA for the CDR3: TGCAGTGCTAGAAGATGGCAGACCCCCTACGAGCAGTACTTC. This sequence joins TRBV20-1 and TRBJ2-7; no definite D call. V dropped 2 bases and J dropped 2 bases, with 13 bases sitting between them. Per germline, CDR1 DFQATT and CDR2 SNEGSKA (reference sequence). The CDR3 has 14 amino acids.

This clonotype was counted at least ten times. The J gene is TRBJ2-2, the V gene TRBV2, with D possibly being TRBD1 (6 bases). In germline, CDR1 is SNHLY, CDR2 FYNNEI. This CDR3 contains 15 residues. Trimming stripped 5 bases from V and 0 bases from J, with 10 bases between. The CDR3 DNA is TGTGCCAGCAGTCGGGACAAAACGAACACCGGGGAGCTGTTTTTT. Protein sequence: CASSRDKTNTGELFF.

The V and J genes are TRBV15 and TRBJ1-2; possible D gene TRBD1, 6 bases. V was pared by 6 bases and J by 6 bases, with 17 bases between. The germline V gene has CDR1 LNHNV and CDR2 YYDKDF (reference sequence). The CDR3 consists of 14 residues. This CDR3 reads CATRGGGGANGYTF. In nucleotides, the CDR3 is TGTGCCACCAGAGGCGGGGGGGGCGCGAATGGCTACACCTTC.

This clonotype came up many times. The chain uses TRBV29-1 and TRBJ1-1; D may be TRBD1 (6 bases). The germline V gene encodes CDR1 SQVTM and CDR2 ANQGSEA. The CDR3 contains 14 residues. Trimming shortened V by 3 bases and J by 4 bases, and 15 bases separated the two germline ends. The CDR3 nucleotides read TGCAGCGTTGATTTAGGGGAGGGGGGCACTGAAGCTTTCTTT. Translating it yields CSVDLGEGGTEAFF.

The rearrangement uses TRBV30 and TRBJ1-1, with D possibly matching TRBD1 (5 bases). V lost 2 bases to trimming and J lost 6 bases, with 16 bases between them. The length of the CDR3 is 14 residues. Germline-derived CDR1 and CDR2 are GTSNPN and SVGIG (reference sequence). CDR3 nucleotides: TGTGCCTGGAGTTTTCCAGGGACGGGGGCTGAAGCTTTCTTT. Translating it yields CAWSFPGTGAEAFF. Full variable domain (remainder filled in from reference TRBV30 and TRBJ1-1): SQTIHQWPATLVQPVGSPLSLECTVEGTSNPNLYWYRQAAGRGLQLLFYSVGIGQISSEVPQNLSASRPQDRQFILSSKKLLLSDSGFYLCAWSFPGTGAEAFFGQGTRLTVV.

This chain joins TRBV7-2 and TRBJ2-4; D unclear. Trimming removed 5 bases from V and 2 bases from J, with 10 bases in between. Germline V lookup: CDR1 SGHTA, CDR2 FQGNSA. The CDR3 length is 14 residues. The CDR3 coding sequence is TGTGCCAGCAGCCCCTCCCCTACCAAAAACATTCAGTACTTC. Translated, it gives CASSPSPTKNIQYF.

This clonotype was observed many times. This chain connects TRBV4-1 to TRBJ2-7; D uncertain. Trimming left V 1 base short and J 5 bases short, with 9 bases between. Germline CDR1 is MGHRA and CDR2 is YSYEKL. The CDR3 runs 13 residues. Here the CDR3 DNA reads TGCGCCAGCAGCCAAGTGTATGGGGACGAGCAGTACTTC. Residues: CASSQVYGDEQYF.

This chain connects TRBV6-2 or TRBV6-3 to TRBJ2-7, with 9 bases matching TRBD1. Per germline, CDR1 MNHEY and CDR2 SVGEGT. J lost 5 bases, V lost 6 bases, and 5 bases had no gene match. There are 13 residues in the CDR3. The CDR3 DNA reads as TGTGCCAGCAGCTCAACAGGGGGCCACGAGCAGTACTTC. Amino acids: CASSSTGGHEQYF.

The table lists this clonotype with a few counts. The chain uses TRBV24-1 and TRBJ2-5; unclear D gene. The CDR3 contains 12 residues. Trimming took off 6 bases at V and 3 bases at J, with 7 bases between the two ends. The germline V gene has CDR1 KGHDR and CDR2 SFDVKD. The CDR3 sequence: CATSYNEETQYF. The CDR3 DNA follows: TGTGCCACCAGTTACAATGAAGAGACCCAGTACTTC.

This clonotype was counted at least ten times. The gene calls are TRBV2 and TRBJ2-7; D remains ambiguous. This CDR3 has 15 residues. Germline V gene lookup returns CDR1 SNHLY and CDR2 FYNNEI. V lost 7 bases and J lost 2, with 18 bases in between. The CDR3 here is CASTEHLTWAYEQYF. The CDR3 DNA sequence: TGTGCCAGCACCGAACACCTCACCTGGGCCTACGAGCAGTACTTC.